This T cell receptor beta chain was identified during a study of post-analysis software for immune sequencing data. Overall study: There were relapsing-remitting, secondary progressive and progressive-relapsing multiple sclerosis among the disease courses included.

With respect to this clonotype: Its antigen remains unknown.

Study outcomes and limitations: Controls had significantly higher normalized Chao1 diversity than multiple sclerosis patients.

TCR beta libraries were prepared from cDNA with unique molecular identifiers. TCRdb redid the calling of the PCR reads with MiXCR, one entry per CDR3 protein. The data contain roughly 870,000 distinct CDR3 sequences, roughly half of them singletons. The source is a girl between 5 and 17 years old with multiple sclerosis. The source material was blood.

The CDR3 nucleotides read TGTGCCACTACGGTCGGAACGGGACAGCTTCACTCTGGGGCCAACGTCCTGACTTTC. Its protein product is CATTVGTGQLHSGANVLTF. The chain employs TRBV25-1 and TRBJ2-6; TRBD1 agrees at 7 bases. The CDR3 totals 19 residues. CDR1 and CDR2 (germline): MGHDK, SYGVNS. After removal of 10 bases from V and 0 bases from J, the junction contained 18 bases not matched to a gene.